A single sample is the source of the 30 T cell receptor beta chains below, sequenced in a study of PD-1 blockade in classical Hodgkin lymphoma. Sequencing used immunoSEQ multiplex PCR; TCRdb keeps in-frame clones, though not all of them. The table shows about 40,000 clones, with around 87% occurring only once. Autologous stem cell transplantation was followed by relapse in every patient, and brentuximab vedotin exposure varied. The sequenced sample was peripheral blood mononuclear cells (PBMCs), obtained at baseline. The receptors come from a human donor with classical Hodgkin lymphoma.

V and J are TRBV6-6 and TRBJ1-1, with D tentatively TRBD1 (5 bases). V was shortened by 5 bases and J by 0 bases, with 13 bases between the two germline ends. The germline CDR1 and CDR2 sequences are MNHNY and SVGAGI (reference sequence). This CDR3 comprises 15 residues. The CDR3 loop reads CASSPGSELNTEAFF. Written as DNA, the CDR3 is TGTGCCAGCAGTCCAGGGTCAGAGTTGAACACTGAAGCTTTCTTT.

The CDR3, as DNA: TGTGCCAGCAGCTTAGCAGGGACCGGGGCCAACGTCCTGACTTTC. Its protein is CASSLAGTGANVLTF. This chain connects TRBV7-9 to TRBJ2-6; either TRBD1 or TRBD2 may fit D (5 bases each). This CDR3 has 15 residues. CDR1 and CDR2 (germline): SEHNR, FQNEAQ (reference sequence). The V end lost 0 bases, the J end lost 4 bases, and 7 bases lay between the germline ends.

This clone came up once. CDR3 sequence: CASSRTGMNTGELFF. The CDR3 nucleotides are TGTGCCAGCAGCCGGACAGGGATGAACACCGGGGAGCTGTTTTTT. The chain carries TRBV7-8 and TRBJ2-2, with TRBD1 identical over 8 bases. There are 15 residues in the CDR3. Germline CDR1 SGHVS, CDR2 FQNEAQ. The J segment lost 1 base and the V segment lost 5 bases, leaving 3 bases of the junction unmatched.

The J gene is TRBJ2-7, the V gene TRBV9; no reliable D call. The CDR3 spans 14 residues. Germline V gene sequence: CDR1 SGDLS, CDR2 YYNGEE. With 3 bases removed from V and 2 bases from J, the gap between germline ends came to 12 bases. CDR3 DNA: TGTGCCAGCAGCGAAATCGGGTCCCCCTACGAGCAGTACTTC. Amino acids: CASSEIGSPYEQYF.

The chain combines TRBV5-6 with TRBJ2-7; weak D call: TRBD1 (6 bases). V lost 2 bases and J 11 bases, leaving 23 bases between the germline ends. Germline lookup yields CDR1 SGHDT and CDR2 YYEEEE. This CDR3 has 15 residues. CDR3 nucleotide sequence: TGTGCCAGCAGCTTCGGGATAGGCAGGGGTCTAGAGAAGTACTTC. The encoded protein is CASSFGIGRGLEKYF.

This chain connects TRBV2 to TRBJ2-7; a weak D match, TRBD2 (6 bases). Per germline, CDR1 SNHLY and CDR2 FYNNEI. The CDR3 contains 14 residues. The ends were cut back, 3 bases at V and 0 bases at J, with 9 bases in the middle. CDR3 nucleotides: TGTGCCAGCAGTGACGACGGGGGCTCCTACGAGCAGTACTTC. It specifies CASSDDGGSYEQYF.

The chain combines TRBV19 with TRBJ2-3; D gene ambiguous. CDR3 size: 14 residues. Germline V gene lookup returns CDR1 LNHDA and CDR2 SQIVND (reference sequence). V lost 7 bases, J lost 0 bases, and 11 bases lay in between. The CDR3 loop is CASKVSSSTDTQYF. The DNA of the CDR3 is TGTGCCAGTAAAGTCAGCTCTAGCACAGATACGCAGTATTTT. The full variable domain, its missing parts supplied by reference TRBV19 and TRBJ2-3, is DGGITQSPKYLFRKEGQNVTLSCEQNLNHDAMYWYRQDPGQGLRLIYYSQIVNDFQKGDIAEGYSVSREKKESFPLTVTSAQKNPTAFYLCASKVSSSTDTQYFGPGTRLTVL.

CDR3 amino acids: CASSLARRDEQYF. The CDR3 DNA reads as TGTGCCAGCAGCTTGGCCAGGAGGGACGAGCAGTACTTC. The chain combines TRBV5-4 with TRBJ2-7; perhaps TRBD2 as D (6 bases). V was pared by 0 bases and J by 5 bases, with 9 bases between. Germline V gene lookup returns CDR1 SGHNT and CDR2 YYREEE (reference sequence). This CDR3 is 13 amino acids long. Variable domain in full (rest from reference TRBV5-4 and TRBJ2-7): ETGVTQSPTHLIKTRGQQVTLRCSSQSGHNTVSWYQQALGQGPQFIFQYYREEENGRGNFPPRFSGLQFPNYSSELNVNALELDDSALYLCASSLARRDEQYFGPGTRLTVT.

The chain links TRBV5-1 to TRBJ1-4; the D is unclear. The CDR3 covers 12 residues. V was cut by 5 bases and J by 3 bases, with 5 bases left in between. Germline CDR1 SGHRS, CDR2 YFSETQ. CDR3 bases: TGCGCCAGCAGTCAATCTAATGAAAAACTGTTTTTT. It translates to CASSQSNEKLFF.

The chain couples TRBV12-5 to TRBJ2-7, with 12 positions matching TRBD2. The CDR3 has 17 residues. V shed 0 bases and J 7 bases; nucleotides not matched to a gene: 10. Per germline, CDR1 LGHNT and CDR2 FRNRAP. The DNA of the CDR3 is TGTGCTAGTGGTTTGGTAATGAACCGACTAGCGGGGGTGGAGCAGTACTTC. Protein product: CASGLVMNRLAGVEQYF.

The gene calls are TRBV7-6 and TRBJ2-7; perhaps TRBD2 as D (7 bases). Trimming took off 1 base at V and 7 bases at J, with 20 bases between the two ends. The CDR3 covers 16 residues. Germline V lookup: CDR1 SGHVS, CDR2 FNYEAQ. The CDR3, as DNA: TGTGCCAGCAGCTTAGGAGGGGGGGCTCGCTACGAGGAGCAGTACTTC. Amino acid sequence: CASSLGGGARYEEQYF. Full variable domain (outside the CDR3, taken from reference TRBV7-6 and TRBJ2-7): GAGVSQSPRYKVTKRGQDVALRCDPISGHVSLYWYRQALGQGPEFLTYFNYEAQQDKSGLPNDRFSAERPEGSISTLTIQRTEQRDSAMYRCASSLGGGARYEEQYFGPGTRLTVT.

The chain uses TRBV7-9 and TRBJ1-1; no definite D call. The germline V gene has CDR1 SEHNR and CDR2 FQNEAQ (reference sequence). The CDR3 is 12 residues long. V was trimmed by 5 bases and J by 4 bases, leaving 8 bases between them. The CDR3 loop is CASSLGSTEAFF. Here the CDR3 DNA reads TGTGCCAGCAGCCTCGGTTCCACTGAAGCTTTCTTT.

This clone appeared a single time. The CDR3 reads CASSLVQGVEYGYTF. The CDR3 nucleotides are TGTGCCAGCAGCTTGGTACAGGGGGTCGAGTATGGCTACACCTTC. The chain employs TRBV5-5 and TRBJ1-2, with 8 nucleotides matching TRBD1. J gave up 5 bases and V 0 bases, and 6 bases lay outside the gene matches. Germline V gene sequence: CDR1 SGHKS, CDR2 YYEKEE (reference sequence). The CDR3 is 15 residues long.

V gene TRBV7-6 combines with J gene TRBJ1-2, with D hard to call. This CDR3 region has 14 residues. V was clipped by 1 base and J by 4 bases, with 10 bases between them. The germline CDR1 and CDR2 sequences are SGHVS and FNYEAQ. Here the CDR3 reads CASSLVRGSYGYTF. The CDR3 DNA sequence: TGTGCCAGCAGCTTAGTACGAGGGAGCTATGGCTACACCTTC.

The chain has TRBV7-2 and TRBJ2-1; 8 bases map to TRBD2. This CDR3 region has 15 residues. Trimming cost V 2 bases and J 2 bases; bases outside gene matches: 2. Germline V gene lookup returns CDR1 SGHTA and CDR2 FQGNSA. The CDR3 DNA follows: TGTGCCAGCAGCTTAATAGCGGGGACCTACAATGAGCAGTTCTTC. The encoded protein is CASSLIAGTYNEQFF.

This chain joins TRBV28 and TRBJ2-3; 10 nucleotides line up with TRBD1. Germline V CDR1 and CDR2: MDHEN, SYDVKM. This CDR3 has 16 amino acids. V lost 5 bases to trimming and J lost 3 bases; unmatched junction nucleotides: 8. The DNA for the CDR3 is TGTGCCAGCAGTGGACCGGGACAGGGGAGAACAGATACGCAGTATTTT. Translation: CASSGPGQGRTDTQYF.

This sequence joins TRBV28 and TRBJ1-4; D possibly corresponds to TRBD1 (6 bases). The CDR3 has 17 residues. Per the germline V gene, CDR1 is MDHEN and CDR2 is SYDVKM. Trimming took off 2 bases at V and 5 bases at J, with 18 bases between the two ends. The CDR3 DNA sequence: TGTGCCAGCAGTTTAAGCAGGGGTTCACGTGGGAATGAAAAACTGTTTTTT. Protein sequence: CASSLSRGSRGNEKLFF.

The table lists this clone with a count of one. This sequence joins TRBV28 and TRBJ1-2, with D perhaps TRBD1 (5 bases). The CDR3 covers 20 residues. Germline CDR1 reads MDHEN; CDR2 reads SYDVKM. V dropped 3 bases and J dropped 5 bases, with 31 bases sitting between them. The CDR3 spells CASSFPARAVDRILRYGYTF. CDR3 bases: TGTGCCAGCAGTTTTCCGGCGAGGGCCGTAGACAGAATTCTCCGATATGGCTACACCTTC.

The chain uses TRBV7-8 and TRBJ2-1; 8 bases match TRBD2. V lost 0 bases to trimming and J lost 3 bases; unmatched junction nucleotides: 1. Germline V gene lookup returns CDR1 SGHVS and CDR2 FQNEAQ. The CDR3 contains 15 residues. For the CDR3, the DNA is TGTGCCAGCAGCTTAGCTAGCGGGAACTACAATGAGCAGTTCTTC. Amino acids: CASSLASGNYNEQFF.

This chain joins TRBV10-3 and TRBJ2-4; D gene unclear. The CDR3 loop spans 13 amino acids. V gave up 3 bases and J gave up 0 bases, with 3 bases separating them. Germline CDR1 and CDR2: ENHRY and SYGVKD. This CDR3 is CAISDGAKNIQYF. The CDR3 coding sequence is TGTGCCATCAGTGACGGAGCCAAAAACATTCAGTACTTC.

This chain joins TRBV5-1 and TRBJ2-7, with D possibly called TRBD1 or TRBD2 (5 bases each). Deletions cut 4 bases from V and 3 bases from J, with 14 bases between. This CDR3 has 14 amino acids. CDR1 is SGHRS and CDR2 is YFSETQ in the germline V gene. CDR3 nucleotides: TGCGCCAGCAGCCCCGGGACGTCCGTCTACGAGCAGTACTTC. It is translated as CASSPGTSVYEQYF.

The chain carries TRBV18 and TRBJ1-5, with D uncertain. The germline V gene encodes CDR1 KGHSH and CDR2 LQKENI. Trimming took off 3 bases at V and 4 bases at J, with 10 bases between the two ends. The CDR3 spans 14 residues. The CDR3 region is CASSPAQLNQPQHF. In DNA, the CDR3 is TGTGCCAGCTCACCGGCTCAGCTGAATCAGCCCCAGCATTTT. Together with reference TRBV18 and TRBJ1-5, the CDR3 gives the full variable domain: NAGVMQNPRHLVRRRGQEARLRCSPMKGHSHVYWYRQLPEEGLKFMVYLQKENIIDESGMPKERFSAEFPKEGPSILRIQQVVRGDSAAYFCASSPAQLNQPQHFGDGTRLSIL.

The chain carries TRBV19 and TRBJ1-1, with D tentatively TRBD1 (5 bases). V dropped 1 base and J dropped 10 bases, with 16 bases sitting between them. The germline gives CDR1 LNHDA, CDR2 SQIVND (reference sequence). The CDR3 extends over 14 amino acids. The CDR3 DNA follows: TGTGCCAGTAGTATAGCCCTGGGGTGGGGCAGAGCTTTCTTT. It encodes CASSIALGWGRAFF.

V and J are TRBV7-2 and TRBJ2-7; the D gene is possibly TRBD2 (5 bases). The CDR3 runs 15 residues. Germline V gene lookup returns CDR1 SGHTA and CDR2 FQGNSA. The ends were cut back, 4 bases at V and 0 bases at J, with 13 bases in the middle. CDR3 sequence: CASSSLGSPSYEQYF. The CDR3 DNA reads as TGTGCCAGCAGCTCCCTAGGGAGCCCCTCCTACGAGCAGTACTTC.

The rearrangement uses TRBV18 and TRBJ2-7, with no clear D. CDR1 and CDR2 from the germline V gene are KGHSH and LQKENI. The CDR3 has 12 amino acids. Trimming stripped 1 base from V and 3 bases from J, with 4 bases between. The CDR3 loop reads CASSPLNYEQYF. CDR3 DNA sequence: TGTGCCAGCTCACCACTAAACTACGAGCAGTACTTC.

The gene calls are TRBV28 and TRBJ2-2; no clear D gene. The CDR3 covers 13 residues. The germline V gene has CDR1 MDHEN and CDR2 SYDVKM. Trimming pared 6 bases from V and 3 bases from J, leaving 8 bases between. In DNA, the CDR3 is TGTGCCAGCAGCACCTACGACACCGGGGAGCTGTTTTTT. It encodes CASSTYDTGELFF.

This clone was recorded once. The chain joins TRBV14 to TRBJ2-3, with 8 positions matching TRBD2. This CDR3 contains 15 residues. CDR1 SGHDN and CDR2 FVKESK come from the germline V gene. V lost 1 base, J lost 4 bases, and 4 bases stayed unmatched. This chain's CDR3 is CASSQVPGGPDTQYF. CDR3 nucleotides: TGTGCCAGCAGCCAAGTCCCGGGAGGGCCAGATACGCAGTATTTT.

Written as DNA, the CDR3 is TGTGCCAGCAGCTTAGAAGGACAGGGGCTTTCCTACGAGCAGTACTTC. This codes for CASSLEGQGLSYEQYF. V is TRBV7-2 and J is TRBJ2-7; 9 bases line up with TRBD1. Germline loops: CDR1 SGHTA, CDR2 FQGNSA. This CDR3 comprises 16 residues. The V and J ends lost 1 base and 1 base, in that order; junction bases with no gene match: 5.

The chain joins TRBV13 to TRBJ1-5, with unresolved D. CDR3 size: 21 residues. The ends were cut back, 0 bases at V and 2 bases at J, with 26 bases in the middle. CDR1 and CDR2 (germline): PRHDT, FYEKMQ (reference sequence). CDR3 DNA: TGTGCCAGCAGCTTAGGCCATAGGCCGTCGGCAGGAGATTGGCGCAATCAGCCCCAGCATTTT. This encodes CASSLGHRPSAGDWRNQPQHF.

The chain recombines TRBV2 with TRBJ1-5, with TRBD1 matching 7 bases. The CDR3 is 16 amino acids. The trim removed 5 bases at V and 3 bases at J, leaving 10 bases unmatched. CDR1 is SNHLY and CDR2 is FYNNEI in the germline V gene. CDR3 sequence: CASSWASGGSNQPQHF. The CDR3 bases are TGTGCCAGCAGTTGGGCCTCAGGGGGGTCCAATCAGCCCCAGCATTTT. Using reference TRBV2 and TRBJ1-5 for the parts outside the CDR3, the full variable domain is EPEVTQTPSHQVTQMGQEVILRCVPISNHLYFYWYRQILGQKVEFLVSFYNNEISEKSEIFDDQFSVERPDGSNFTLKIRSTKLEDSAMYFCASSWASGGSNQPQHFGDGTRLSIL.